A single sample gave rise to the 11 T cell receptor beta chains below, sequenced in a study of cytomegalovirus exposure and HLA in healthy donors. Researchers ran the PCR with 60 Vbeta and 13 Jbeta primers. Measured with immunoSEQ multiplex PCR; TCRdb has only the in-frame clones, and not every one. The profile shows 140,000 to 150,000 clones, around 75% of them singletons. The sample comprised PBMCs. The receptors shown here come from a woman aged 18 to 35 in good health and CMV-seronegative.

This chain links TRBV7-3 with TRBJ2-4; unclear D gene. V lost 3 bases, J lost 2 bases, and 5 bases lay in between. CDR1 and CDR2 from the germline V gene are SGHTA and FQGTGA. The CDR3 covers 13 residues. The CDR3 spells CASSFPSKNIQYF. CDR3 DNA: TGTGCCAGCAGCTTCCCCTCCAAAAACATTCAGTACTTC.

The V gene is TRBV2, the J gene TRBJ1-4, with 7 bases matching TRBD1. Germline lookup yields CDR1 SNHLY and CDR2 FYNNEI. J was trimmed by 8 bases and V by 0 bases; bases with no gene match: 6. This CDR3 contains 15 residues. The CDR3 spells CASSEAGQDIEKLFF. For the CDR3, the DNA is TGTGCCAGCAGTGAAGCTGGACAGGACATAGAAAAACTGTTTTTT.

The gene calls are TRBV5-6 and TRBJ1-2, with D perhaps matching TRBD1 (6 bases). The CDR3 runs to 14 residues. V was cut by 3 bases and J by 5 bases, with 14 bases left in between. Germline V gene data show CDR1 as SGHDT and CDR2 as YYEEEE. This CDR3 reads CASSSGAGVYGYTF. The CDR3 bases are TGTGCCAGCAGCTCAGGGGCAGGAGTGTATGGCTACACCTTC.

The chain joins TRBV5-6 to TRBJ2-2; 7 nucleotides align to TRBD1. CDR1 and CDR2 (germline): SGHDT, YYEEEE. V shed 3 bases and J 8 bases; nucleotides not matched to a gene: 7. This CDR3 spans 14 amino acids. This CDR3 is CASSSNRGGGELFF. CDR3 sequence (DNA): TGTGCCAGCAGCTCTAACAGGGGCGGTGGGGAGCTGTTTTTT.

The V call is TRBV11-3, the J call TRBJ1-1; TRBD1 agrees at 9 bases. Trimming at V came to 5 bases and at J to 6 bases, leaving 7 bases not matched to a gene. Looked up from germline, CDR1 is SGHNT and CDR2 is YENEEA. CDR3 length: 14 residues. The CDR3 spells CASSGDRVPSEAFF. Here the CDR3 DNA reads TGTGCCAGCAGCGGGGACAGGGTTCCCTCTGAAGCTTTCTTT.

This chain links TRBV7-6 with TRBJ1-4, with D possibly being TRBD1 (6 bases). There are 15 residues in the CDR3. Germline V gene lookup returns CDR1 SGHVS and CDR2 FNYEAQ. V gave up 2 bases and J gave up 4 bases, with 11 bases separating them. The CDR3 DNA follows: TGTGCCAGCAGCTTAAGGACAGTTAATAATGAAAAACTGTTTTTT. Protein sequence: CASSLRTVNNEKLFF. The full variable domain, completed using reference TRBV7-6 and TRBJ1-4, is GAGVSQSPRYKVTKRGQDVALRCDPISGHVSLYWYRQALGQGPEFLTYFNYEAQQDKSGLPNDRFSAERPEGSISTLTIQRTEQRDSAMYRCASSLRTVNNEKLFFGSGTQLSVL.

This chain connects TRBV5-6 to TRBJ2-1; 7 bases are a match to TRBD2. Looked up from germline, CDR1 is SGHDT and CDR2 is YYEEEE. After removal of 0 bases from V and 9 bases from J, the junction contained 3 bases not matched to a gene. The CDR3 spans 13 residues. CDR3 sequence reads: CASSLGLAGEQFF. CDR3 DNA: TGTGCCAGCAGCTTGGGACTAGCCGGTGAGCAGTTCTTC. Together with reference TRBV5-6 and TRBJ2-1, the CDR3 gives the full variable domain: DAGVTQSPTHLIKTRGQQVTLRCSPKSGHDTVSWYQQALGQGPQFIFQYYEEEERQRGNFPDRFSGHQFPNYSSELNVNALLLGDSALYLCASSLGLAGEQFFGPGTRLTVL.

In its sample, this clone was seen a few times. V is TRBV18 and J is TRBJ2-4; D might be TRBD1 (5 bases). The CDR3 loop spans 13 amino acids. Germline V lookup: CDR1 KGHSH, CDR2 LQKENI. V shed 5 bases and J shed 4 bases, with 9 bases lying between them. The CDR3 DNA follows: TGTGCCAGCTCATCGACAGAAAAAAACATTCAGTACTTC. Amino acids: CASSSTEKNIQYF. The variable domain in full, with the rest retrieved from reference TRBV18 and TRBJ2-4, is NAGVMQNPRHLVRRRGQEARLRCSPMKGHSHVYWYRQLPEEGLKFMVYLQKENIIDESGMPKERFSAEFPKEGPSILRIQQVVRGDSAAYFCASSSTEKNIQYFGAGTRLSVL.

This sequence joins TRBV2 and TRBJ2-5, with 7 bases fitting TRBD2. Trimming at V came to 5 bases and at J to 5 bases, leaving 5 bases not matched to a gene. This CDR3 is 13 amino acids long. Per the germline V gene, CDR1 is SNHLY and CDR2 is FYNNEI. CDR3 in amino acids: CASSRLAKETQYF. CDR3 DNA: TGTGCCAGCAGTAGACTAGCAAAGGAGACCCAGTACTTC.

The V gene is TRBV6-4, the J gene TRBJ2-1, with TRBD2 matching over 11 bases. Germline CDR1 reads MRHNA; CDR2 reads SNTAGT. Trimming cost V 4 bases and J 7 bases; bases outside gene matches: 3. CDR3 length: 14 residues. Here the CDR3 reads CASSGLAGGNEQFF. CDR3 DNA sequence: TGTGCCAGCAGTGGGCTAGCGGGGGGTAATGAGCAGTTCTTC.

This clone was seen more than once but under ten times. V and J are TRBV11-2 and TRBJ1-5; D gene uncertain. The CDR3 extends over 12 amino acids. The V gene lost 5 bases and the J gene lost 9 bases, with 11 bases spanning the gap. Germline values: CDR1 SGHAT, CDR2 FQNNGV. The chain's CDR3 is CASSPRERPQHF. The CDR3 DNA sequence: TGTGCCAGCAGCCCCCGGGAGCGGCCCCAGCATTTT. Looking up the rest from reference TRBV11-2 and TRBJ1-5 gives the full variable domain: EAGVAQSPRYKIIEKRQSVAFWCNPISGHATLYWYQQILGQGPKLLIQFQNNGVVDDSQLPKDRFSAERLKGVDSTLKIQPAKLEDSAVYLCASSPRERPQHFGDGTRLSIL.